The 16 T cell receptor beta chains below come from one sample, sequenced in a study of metastatic and nonmetastatic thyroid tumors. TCRdb reassembled clones from the PCR reads with MiXCR. The sample shows some 40,000 clones, approximately 20% of them seen only once. No treatment had been given to any patient before thyroid surgery. Sequencing was performed on tumor tissue. The receptor source for this set is a female donor with papillary thyroid cancer or a benign thyroid nodule (not recorded which). Some clones in this sample may be carry-over from other donors' samples.

This clone showed up many times. This chain joins TRBV7-2 and TRBJ1-6; D is uncertain. The germline V and J ends were trimmed by 5 bases and 5 bases, with 13 bases remaining between them. CDR1 and CDR2 from the germline V gene are SGHTA and FQGNSA. This CDR3 is built from 15 residues. CDR3 DNA sequence: TGTGCCAGCAGCCTCCAAGGGTCGGATAATTCACCCCTCCACTTT. Amino acid sequence: CASSLQGSDNSPLHF.

Many counts were recorded for this clone. V is TRBV20-1 and J is TRBJ1-5; D possibly corresponds to TRBD1 (6 bases). V lost 0 bases, J lost 7 bases, and 13 bases lay in between. Per the germline V gene, CDR1 is DFQATT and CDR2 is SNEGSKA (reference sequence). The length of the CDR3 is 14 residues. The CDR3 region has the DNA TGCAGTGCTAGAGACTTGGGGGCTGAGCAGCCCCAGCATTTT. As protein: CSARDLGAEQPQHF.

J is TRBJ2-7 and V is TRBV7-2; 13 nucleotides align to TRBD2. The CDR3 has 15 residues. Germline V gene data show CDR1 as SGHTA and CDR2 as FQGNSA. V lost 5 bases, J lost 6 bases, and 7 bases stayed unmatched. This CDR3 is CASSATSGRAGEQYF. CDR3 DNA: TGTGCCAGCAGCGCTACTAGCGGGAGGGCCGGCGAGCAGTACTTC.

The V and J genes are TRBV30 and TRBJ2-2; D is unclear. This CDR3 has 13 residues. From germline, CDR1 is GTSNPN and CDR2 SVGIG (reference sequence). V dropped 2 bases and J dropped 2 bases, with 6 bases sitting between them. The DNA for the CDR3 is TGTGCCTGGAGTCTGTATAACACCGGGGAGCTGTTTTTT. Its translation is CAWSLYNTGELFF.

This clone was recorded at least ten times. The J gene is TRBJ1-2, the V gene TRBV7-8; 7 bases align to TRBD1. This CDR3 has 14 residues. Germline CDR1 is SGHVS and CDR2 is FQNEAQ. J was trimmed by 4 bases and V by 2 bases; bases with no gene match: 4. CDR3 sequence reads: CASSLLQGRYGYTF. CDR3 nucleotides: TGTGCCAGCAGCTTATTACAGGGGCGCTATGGCTACACCTTC.

This clone has just a few counts. A read error is possible here, since a much larger clone lies one base away. Other DNA sequences of this sample code for an identical CDR3. The gene calls are TRBV7-7 and TRBJ2-1; 7 positions agree with TRBD1. Looked up from germline, CDR1 is SSHAT and CDR2 is FNYEAQ (reference sequence). This CDR3 has 13 residues. CDR3 bases: TGTGCTAGCAGCAGGACAGGTGCGAATGAGCAGTTCTTC. Translation: CASSRTGANEQFF.

At least ten counts were recorded for this clone. V gene TRBV19 combines with J gene TRBJ1-6, with 9 bases matching TRBD1. This CDR3 spans 14 amino acids. Germline lookup yields CDR1 LNHDA and CDR2 SQIVND (reference sequence). Trimming cost V 4 bases and J 10 bases; bases outside gene matches: 5. The CDR3 DNA is TGTGCCAGTAGTAAACGGACAGGGGAGTCACCCCTCCACTTT. This sequence encodes CASSKRTGESPLHF.

This clone was seen many times. CDR3 region: CAGTLSGDYGYTF. In nucleotides, the CDR3 is TGTGCCGGCACCCTCTCCGGAGACTATGGCTACACCTTC. V and J are TRBV30 and TRBJ1-2; no reliable D call. CDR3 length: 13 amino acids. The V gene lost 8 bases and the J gene lost 3 bases, with 16 bases spanning the gap. Looked up from germline, CDR1 is GTSNPN and CDR2 is SVGIG (reference sequence).

A remark on this clone: It may be a read error: a sequence one base away is much more abundant. V is TRBV5-1 and J is TRBJ2-3; 14 bases fit TRBD2. The CDR3 runs to 17 residues. Per the germline V gene, CDR1 is SGHRS and CDR2 is YFSETQ. Trimming removed 2 bases from V and 4 bases from J; junction bases left unmatched: 6. The CDR3, as DNA: TGCGCCAGCAGCTTCTCGACTAGCGGGAGGGACCCAGATACGCAGTATTTT. This codes for CASSFSTSGRDPDTQYF. The whole variable domain, filled in from reference TRBV5-1 and TRBJ2-3, reads KAGVTQTPRYLIKTRGQQVTLSCSPISGHRSVSWYQQTPGQGLQFLFEYFSETQRNKGNFPGRFSGRQFSNSRSEMNVSTLELGDSALYLCASSFSTSGRDPDTQYFGPGTRLTVL.

This clone was observed at least ten times. The chain uses TRBV20-1 and TRBJ2-3; D gene unclear. V lost 0 bases and J lost 0, with 16 bases in between. In germline, CDR1 is DFQATT, CDR2 SNEGSKA (reference sequence). The CDR3 is made up of 17 amino acids. CDR3 loop: CSARDQVNYFSTDTQYF. In nucleotides, the CDR3 is TGCAGTGCTAGAGATCAGGTGAACTACTTCAGCACAGATACGCAGTATTTT.

This clone was seen ten or more times. The J gene is TRBJ2-3, the V gene TRBV20-1; maybe TRBD2 (5 bases). This CDR3 contains 10 residues. Per germline, CDR1 DFQATT and CDR2 SNEGSKA (reference sequence). V was shortened by 3 bases and J by 10 bases, with 8 bases between the two germline ends. CDR3 nucleotides: TGCAGTGCTAGTGGCGGGCCGCAGTATTTT. It encodes CSASGGPQYF.

This clone was counted ten times or more. A read error may explain this, as a much larger clone is one base away. The V and J genes are TRBV6-1 and TRBJ1-5, with no clear D. Germline V gene sequence: CDR1 MNHNS, CDR2 SASEGT. The CDR3 length is 14 residues. The V and J ends lost 4 bases and 3 bases respectively, with 10 bases between them. The CDR3 protein is CASSGSWDNQPQHF. Written as DNA, the CDR3 is TGTGCCAGCAGTGGATCATGGGACAATCAGCCCCAGCATTTT.

This clone is medium-sized by share. In DNA form, the CDR3 reads TGTGCCAGCAGTGGACAGGGGGCGCGGGAGCAGTACTTC. Translated, it gives CASSGQGAREQYF. V gene TRBV2 combines with J gene TRBJ2-7; TRBD1 matches at 10 bases. The CDR3 runs 13 residues. Germline CDR1 and CDR2: SNHLY and FYNNEI. The V segment lost 4 bases and the J segment 7 bases; nucleotides outside the gene matches: 4.

V usage is TRBV5-4 and J usage is TRBJ2-1; 11 bases agree with TRBD2. From germline, CDR1 is SGHNT and CDR2 YYREEE (reference sequence). With 0 bases clipped from V and 5 bases from J, the junction kept 7 bases outside the gene matches. The CDR3 consists of 17 residues. The CDR3 reads CASSLGMRLAGHNEQFF. The CDR3 nucleotides read TGTGCCAGCAGCTTGGGTATGAGACTAGCGGGGCACAATGAGCAGTTCTTC. Together with reference TRBV5-4 and TRBJ2-1, the CDR3 gives the full variable domain: ETGVTQSPTHLIKTRGQQVTLRCSSQSGHNTVSWYQQALGQGPQFIFQYYREEENGRGNFPPRFSGLQFPNYSSELNVNALELDDSALYLCASSLGMRLAGHNEQFFGPGTRLTVL.

This clone is classed as medium-sized. This chain connects TRBV19 to TRBJ1-6, with a tentative D call TRBD1 (6 bases). Trimming took off 5 bases at V and 7 bases at J, with 18 bases between the two ends. Per the germline V gene, CDR1 is LNHDA and CDR2 is SQIVND (reference sequence). The CDR3 is made up of 16 amino acids. This CDR3 is CASSALGGPLNSPLHF. The CDR3 nucleotides are TGTGCCAGTAGTGCCCTCGGGGGCCCGTTGAATTCACCCCTCCACTTT.

J is TRBJ2-7 and V is TRBV11-1; the match to TRBD1 covers 10 bases. The CDR3 runs to 16 residues. V dropped 4 bases and J dropped 6; count of bases not matched to a gene: 12. CDR1 is SGHAT, CDR2 FQDESV, per germline (reference sequence). As DNA, the CDR3 is TGTGCCAGCAGCTCACCCTCCGGGACAGGGGAGCTCGAGCAGTACTTC. This translates into CASSSPSGTGELEQYF.